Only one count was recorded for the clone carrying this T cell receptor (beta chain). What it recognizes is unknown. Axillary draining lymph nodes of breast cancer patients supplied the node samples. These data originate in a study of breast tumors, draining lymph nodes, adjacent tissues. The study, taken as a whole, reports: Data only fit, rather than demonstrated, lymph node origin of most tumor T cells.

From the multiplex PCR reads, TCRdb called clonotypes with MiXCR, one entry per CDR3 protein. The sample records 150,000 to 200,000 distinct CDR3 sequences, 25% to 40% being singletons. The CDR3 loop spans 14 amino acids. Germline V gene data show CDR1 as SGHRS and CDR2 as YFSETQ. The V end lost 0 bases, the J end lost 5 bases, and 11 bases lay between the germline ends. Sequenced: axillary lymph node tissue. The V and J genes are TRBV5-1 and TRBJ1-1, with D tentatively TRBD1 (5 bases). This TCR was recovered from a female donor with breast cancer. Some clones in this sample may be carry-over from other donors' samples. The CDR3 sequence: CASSLEGVGTEAFF. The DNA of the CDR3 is TGCGCCAGCAGCTTGGAAGGGGTGGGGACTGAAGCTTTCTTT.